The clone carrying this T cell receptor (beta chain) was detected ten times or more. What it binds is not known. The sample belongs to a study of CD8 T cells in ankylosing spondylitis. The CDR3 is 16 amino acids. Germline V gene sequence: CDR1 PRHDT, CDR2 FYEKMQ (reference sequence). Losses at the gene ends were 5 bases for V and 2 bases for J; bases not matched to a gene: 8. Whole-study results and caveats: Clones linked to disease, bearing a CD8+ phenotype, were relatively rare in peripheral blood. Matched ankylosing spondylitis synovial fluid reportedly contained a significantly enriched population of disease-linked clones. Some motif variants had been reported before (in reactive arthritis synovial fluid and blood).

Making use of molecular barcodes, quantitative 5'-RACE generated TCR beta libraries. TCRdb independently ran MiXCR on the 5' RACE reads; one entry per CDR3 protein. The sample lists 250,000 to 300,000 distinct CDR3 sequences; roughly 20% were seen once. The V call is TRBV13, the J call TRBJ2-3; 9 bases match TRBD2. Sequencing used blood, either unsorted or a sorted T cell fraction (not recorded which). The receptor's source is a male donor with ankylosing spondylitis or in good health (not recorded which). Here the CDR3 reads CASSRGGGAHTDTQYF. CDR3 bases: TGTGCCAGCAGCCGCGGCGGGGGGGCTCACACAGATACGCAGTATTTT.